Following are 14 T cell receptor beta chains from one sample sequenced in a study of CD8+CD57+ T cells in acquired aplastic anemia. Researchers used genomic DNA as the template to profile TCR beta VDJ and CDR3. TCRdb ran MiXCR on the reads and lists one entry per CDR3 protein. This sample yields more than 150,000 distinct CDR3 sequences, of which around 50% are seen a single time; approximately 13% belongs to the top ten. Whoever was chosen for sequencing had shown CD8+CD57+ cell expansion by flow cytometry. Specimen: sorted CD4+, CD8+, or CD8+CD57+ T cells (not recorded which) from PBMCs. Receptor source: a human donor with aplastic anemia.

At least ten counts were recorded for this clonotype. The chain links TRBV5-1 to TRBJ2-3; D gene ambiguous. This CDR3 has 13 amino acids. In germline, CDR1 is SGHRS, CDR2 YFSETQ. V was cut by 4 bases and J by 8 bases, with 14 bases left in between. This CDR3 reads CASSTDSSGTQYF. The CDR3 DNA is TGCGCCAGCAGCACCGATTCATCAGGTACGCAGTATTTT.

This clonotype has at least ten counts. The CDR3 is CASSPGQGQYEQYF. As DNA, the CDR3 is TGTGCCAGCAGTCCGGGACAGGGCCAATACGAGCAGTACTTC. The chain is built from TRBV2 and TRBJ2-7; 9 bases map to TRBD1. This CDR3 is 14 amino acids long. Losses at the gene ends were 5 bases for V and 4 bases for J; bases not matched to a gene: 6. From germline, CDR1 is SNHLY and CDR2 FYNNEI.

This clonotype has more than one count but fewer than ten. The chain is built from TRBV3-1 and TRBJ2-2, with D unclear. Germline CDR1 reads LGHDT; CDR2 reads YNNKEL (reference sequence). V was trimmed by 0 bases and J by 8 bases, leaving 7 bases between them. The CDR3 covers 13 residues. The chain's CDR3 is CASSQDTIGELFF. In nucleotides, the CDR3 is TGTGCCAGCAGCCAAGATACGATTGGGGAGCTGTTTTTT.

The chain links TRBV20-1 to TRBJ2-1; 7 nucleotides agree with TRBD2. This CDR3 has 16 residues. In germline, CDR1 is DFQATT, CDR2 SNEGSKA (reference sequence). The J segment lost 5 bases and the V segment lost 0 bases, leaving 10 bases of the junction unmatched. Here the CDR3 DNA reads TGCAGTGCTAGAGACAGCGGGATAGGGTATGACAATGAGCAGTTCTTC. It encodes CSARDSGIGYDNEQFF.

Notes on this clonotype: One junction end does not reproduce the germline sequence, and a read error may be involved. This chain joins TRBV2 and TRBJ2-1, with D hard to call. The CDR3 has 12 amino acids. The germline V gene encodes CDR1 SNHLY and CDR2 FYNNEI. The CDR3 region has the DNA TGTGCCAGCAGTGAAGCGGCAGCCCGGTCGGACTTC. This gives the protein CASSEAAARSDF. The whole variable domain, remainder taken from reference TRBV2 and TRBJ2-1, is EPEVTQTPSHQVTQMGQEVILRCVPISNHLYFYWYRQILGQKVEFLVSFYNNEISEKSEIFDDQFSVERPDGSNFTLKIRSTKLEDSAMYFCASSEAAARSDFGPGTRLTVL.

As for this clonotype: The germline gene is not matched at one end of the junction; a read error may be the cause. The chain joins TRBV10-3 to TRBJ2-5; D unresolved. CDR1 and CDR2 from the germline V gene are ENHRY and SYGVKD. The CDR3 consists of 12 residues. The CDR3 DNA sequence: TGTGCCATCGGTGAAAACCAAGAGACCCAGTACTTC. Residues: CAIGENQETQYF.

This clonotype has a count of ten or more. This chain connects TRBV20-1 to TRBJ1-1, with D unclear. The CDR3 runs to 14 residues. V gave up 0 bases and J gave up 4 bases, with 12 bases separating them. Germline-derived CDR1 and CDR2 are DFQATT and SNEGSKA (reference sequence). CDR3 region: CSARDGGVGTEAFF. CDR3 bases: TGCAGTGCTAGAGATGGTGGGGTGGGCACTGAAGCTTTCTTT.

The chain carries TRBV7-9 and TRBJ2-1; D call uncertain. Germline V CDR1 and CDR2: SEHNR, FQNEAQ (reference sequence). V was shortened by 0 bases and J by 6 bases, with 6 bases between the two germline ends. The CDR3 runs 13 residues. CDR3 nucleotide sequence: TGTGCCAGCAGCTTAGCTACCGGCAATGAGCAGTTCTTC. Protein: CASSLATGNEQFF.

The V and J genes are TRBV3-1 and TRBJ1-6; 7 nucleotides match TRBD1. Germline V gene data show CDR1 as LGHDT and CDR2 as YNNKEL (reference sequence). The CDR3 consists of 15 residues. V was clipped by 1 base and J by 7 bases; unmatched bases: 4. The CDR3 DNA follows: TGTGCCAGCAGCCAAGTTGTCAGGGGGAATTCACCCCTCCACTTT. Translating it yields CASSQVVRGNSPLHF. The whole variable domain, filled in from reference TRBV3-1 and TRBJ1-6, reads DTAVSQTPKYLVTQMGNDKSIKCEQNLGHDTMYWYKQDSKKFLKIMFSYNNKELIINETVPNRFSPKSPDKAHLNLHINSLELGDSAVYFCASSQVVRGNSPLHFGNGTRLTVT.

In its sample, this clonotype was seen many times. V is TRBV20-1 and J is TRBJ1-5; D is perhaps TRBD1 (6 bases). The CDR3 has 12 residues. Germline CDR1 and CDR2: DFQATT and SNEGSKA (reference sequence). V lost 7 bases to trimming and J lost 4 bases, with 11 bases between them. For the CDR3, the DNA is TGCAGTGTCGGACAGAAGAATCAGCCCCAGCATTTT. This gives the protein CSVGQKNQPQHF.

The chain recombines TRBV19 with TRBJ1-1; tentatively, D is TRBD1 (5 bases). This CDR3 has 15 amino acids. Trimming took off 7 bases at V and 0 bases at J, with 15 bases between the two ends. Germline CDR1 reads LNHDA; CDR2 reads SQIVND (reference sequence). DNA for the CDR3: TGTGCCAGTAAGGAGCAGGGATCTATGAACACTGAAGCTTTCTTT. It is translated as CASKEQGSMNTEAFF.

A few counts support this clonotype. The genes are TRBV3-1 and TRBJ2-3; weak D call: TRBD2 (5 bases). This CDR3 has 15 residues. Germline V gives CDR1 LGHDT, CDR2 YNNKEL (reference sequence). V was pared by 4 bases and J by 2 bases, with 13 bases between. The CDR3 nucleotides read TGTGCCAGCAGCCCTTGGACTGGAGACACAGATACGCAGTATTTT. Its translation: CASSPWTGDTDTQYF.

About this clonotype: One junction end does not reproduce the germline sequence, and a read error may be involved. The CDR3 coding sequence is TGTGCCAGCAGCTTAAAGGGGGCAGATACGCTGTATTTT. It is translated as CASSLKGADTLYF. This chain joins TRBV7-3 and TRBJ2-3; TRBD1 aligns across 7 bases. Germline V gene data show CDR1 as SGHTA and CDR2 as FQGTGA. This CDR3 has 13 amino acids.

This clonotype is a singleton in its sample. The rearrangement uses TRBV10-1 and TRBJ2-1, with TRBD2 matching 15 bases. Germline V gives CDR1 WNHNN, CDR2 SYGVQD (reference sequence). The CDR3 sequence is 13 residues long. With V trimmed by 8 bases and J by 7 bases, 0 bases remained unmatched. Here the CDR3 reads CASGLAGGNEQFF. CDR3 DNA: TGCGCCAGCGGACTAGCGGGAGGGAATGAGCAGTTCTTC.